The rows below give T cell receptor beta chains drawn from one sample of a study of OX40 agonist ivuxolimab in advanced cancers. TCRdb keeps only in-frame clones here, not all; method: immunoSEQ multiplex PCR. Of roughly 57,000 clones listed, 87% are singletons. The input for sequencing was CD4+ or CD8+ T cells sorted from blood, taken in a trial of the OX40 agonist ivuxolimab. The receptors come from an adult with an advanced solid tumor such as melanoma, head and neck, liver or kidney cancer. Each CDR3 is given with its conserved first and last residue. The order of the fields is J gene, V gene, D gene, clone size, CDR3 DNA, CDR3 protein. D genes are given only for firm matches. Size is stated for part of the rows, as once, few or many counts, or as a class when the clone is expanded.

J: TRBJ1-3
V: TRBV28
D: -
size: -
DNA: TGTGCCAGCAGTTTAAAACCCGGCACCATATATTTT
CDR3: CASSLKPGTIYF

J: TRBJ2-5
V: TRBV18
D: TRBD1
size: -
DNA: TGTGCCAGCTCACCGGGACAGGGGGCATCGGAGACCCAGTACTTC
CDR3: CASSPGQGASETQYF

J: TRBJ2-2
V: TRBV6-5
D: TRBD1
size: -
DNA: TGTGCCAGCAGTTACCGAAGGACAGGCGACACCGGGGAGCTGTTTTTT
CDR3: CASSYRRTGDTGELFF

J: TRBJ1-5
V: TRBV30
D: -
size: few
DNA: TGTGCCTGGAATTCGGGGTCGAATCAGCCCCAGCATTTT
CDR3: CAWNSGSNQPQHF

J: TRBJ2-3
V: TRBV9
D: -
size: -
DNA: TGTGCCAGCAATCGACAGGCTTGGACAGATACGCAGTATTTT
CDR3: CASNRQAWTDTQYF

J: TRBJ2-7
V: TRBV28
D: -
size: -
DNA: TGTGCCAGCAGTTTAGGGATGTACGAGCAGTACTTC
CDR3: CASSLGMYEQYF

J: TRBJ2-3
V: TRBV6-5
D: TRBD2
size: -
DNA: TGTGCCAGCCTACTCGCGGGAGGGAGCACAGATACGCAGTATTTT
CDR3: CASLLAGGSTDTQYF

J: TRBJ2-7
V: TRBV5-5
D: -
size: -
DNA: TGTGCCAGCAGCTTCCCAGGTAGCCGGCACTACGAGCAGTACTTC
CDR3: CASSFPGSRHYEQYF

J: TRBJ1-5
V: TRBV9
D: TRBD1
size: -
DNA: TGTGCCAGCAGCGGAGGACAGGGTGAGGGCAATCAGCCCCAGCATTTT
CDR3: CASSGGQGEGNQPQHF

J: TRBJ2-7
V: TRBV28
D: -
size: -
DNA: TGTGCCAGCAGTTCACAGGGGTCGAAGGGGGGCTACGAGCAGTACTTC
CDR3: CASSSQGSKGGYEQYF

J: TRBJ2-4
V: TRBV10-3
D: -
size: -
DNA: TGTGCCATCAGTGATGATGGGGGCCCCTTTCAGTACTTC
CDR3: CAISDDGGPFQYF

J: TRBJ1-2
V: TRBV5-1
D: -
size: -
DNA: TGCGCCAGCAGCTTTACAGGGTTGGTAGTTAGCTACACCTTC
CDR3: CASSFTGLVVSYTF

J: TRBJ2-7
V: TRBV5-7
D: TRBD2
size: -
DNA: TGTGCCAGCAGGGTCGCTGGGGGGGGACGGATCTCCTACGAGCAGTACTTC
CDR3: CASRVAGGGRISYEQYF

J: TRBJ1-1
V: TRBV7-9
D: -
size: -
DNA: TGTGCCAGCAGCGGACCGACACTAATGAACACTGAAGCTTTCTTT
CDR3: CASSGPTLMNTEAFF

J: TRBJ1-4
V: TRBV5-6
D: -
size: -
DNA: TGTGCCAGCAGCCCGAATAGGGCCTTCGTCGGAGAAAAACTGTTTTTT
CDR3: CASSPNRAFVGEKLFF

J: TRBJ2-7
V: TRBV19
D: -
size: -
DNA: TGTGCCAGTAGTATGGGGGGAAATCCTCGGGACGAGCAGTACTTC
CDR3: CASSMGGNPRDEQYF

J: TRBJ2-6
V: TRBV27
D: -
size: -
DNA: TGTGCCAGCAGTCCACGCCAGGGTTTACCTGGGGCCAACGTCCTGACTTTC
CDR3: CASSPRQGLPGANVLTF

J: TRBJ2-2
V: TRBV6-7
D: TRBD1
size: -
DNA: TGTGCCAGCAGTGCGACAGGGGGAAGCGGGGAGCTGTTTTTT
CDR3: CASSATGGSGELFF

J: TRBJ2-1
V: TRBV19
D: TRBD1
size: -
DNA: TGTGCCAGTAGGCGCGCCGGGACAGGGGTGAATGAGCAGTTCTTC
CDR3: CASRRAGTGVNEQFF

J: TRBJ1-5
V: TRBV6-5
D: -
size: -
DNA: TGTGCCAGCAGCCTTGACAGGACCAATCAGCCCCAGCATTTT
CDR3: CASSLDRTNQPQHF

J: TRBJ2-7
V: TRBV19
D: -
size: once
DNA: TGTGCCAGTAGTGTGACGGTTTCCTACGAGCAGTACTTC
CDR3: CASSVTVSYEQYF

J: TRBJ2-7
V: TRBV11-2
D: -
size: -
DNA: TGTGCCAGCAGCCCCAGCAGGGGCTACGAGCAGTACTTC
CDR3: CASSPSRGYEQYF

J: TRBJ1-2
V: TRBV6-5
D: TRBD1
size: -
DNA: TGTGCCAGCATTTATGGTCAGGGGGCTTCGGGATATGGCTACACCTTC
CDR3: CASIYGQGASGYGYTF

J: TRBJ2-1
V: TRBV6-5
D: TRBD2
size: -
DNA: TGTGCCAGCGGGGGGGGAAATGAGCAGTTCTTC
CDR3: CASGGGNEQFF